Listed here are 10 T cell receptor beta chains from one sample, sequenced in a study of blood T cell repertoires in COVID-19. The protocol was immunoSEQ multiplex PCR, while the TCRdb copy is restricted to in-frame clones and leaves out a portion. The sample yields 87,000 or so clones, roughly 84% seen once. What was sequenced was peripheral blood. Receptors were obtained from a woman of 80 years or more in a cohort sampled during active or convalescent COVID-19.

This chain connects TRBV28 to TRBJ1-5; D is unresolved. The CDR3 extends over 12 amino acids. Germline CDR1 MDHEN, CDR2 SYDVKM. V was trimmed by 5 bases and J by 7 bases, leaving 9 bases between them. CDR3 sequence (DNA): TGTGCCAGCAGTGCTCAGAAGCAGCCCCAGCATTTT. This gives the protein CASSAQKQPQHF. Full variable domain (missing parts from reference TRBV28 and TRBJ1-5): DVKVTQSSRYLVKRTGEKVFLECVQDMDHENMFWYRQDPGLGLRLIYFSYDVKMKEKGDIPEGYSVSREKKERFSLILESASTNQTSMYLCASSAQKQPQHFGDGTRLSIL.

The gene calls are TRBV6-5 and TRBJ2-7, with 12 bases identical to TRBD2. J was trimmed by 6 bases and V by 6 bases; bases with no gene match: 3. The CDR3 length is 13 residues. The germline CDR1 and CDR2 sequences are MNHEY and SVGAGI. The CDR3 DNA reads as TGTGCCAGCAGAACTAGCGGGAGGCCCGAGCAGTACTTC. As protein: CASRTSGRPEQYF.

The V call is TRBV7-6, the J call TRBJ1-4; 8 bases map to TRBD1. Germline CDR1 reads SGHVS; CDR2 reads FNYEAQ. The length of the CDR3 is 13 residues. Trimming cost V 3 bases and J 8 bases; bases outside gene matches: 2. The CDR3 region has the DNA TGTGCCAGCAGCTTCCAGGGGGCCGAAAAACTGTTTTTT. It is translated as CASSFQGAEKLFF.

The chain is built from TRBV28 and TRBJ1-1; TRBD1 aligns across 7 bases. CDR1 is MDHEN, CDR2 SYDVKM, per germline. After removal of 5 bases from V and 7 bases from J, the junction contained 13 bases not matched to a gene. The CDR3 length is 15 residues. CDR3 bases: TGTGCCAGCAGTAACCGCAGACAGGGTGGAAATGAAGCTTTCTTT. It is translated as CASSNRRQGGNEAFF.

The rearrangement links TRBV5-3 to TRBJ2-7, with 11 bases identical to TRBD2. TRBV5-3 is an ORF for which the function is uncertain. V dropped 0 bases and J dropped 3; count of bases not matched to a gene: 11. There are 18 residues in the CDR3. The DNA for the CDR3 is TGTGCCAGAAGCTTGGTGGGGGCCACTAGCGGGAGACTCTACGAGCAGTACTTC. Translation gives CARSLVGATSGRLYEQYF.

The rearrangement joins TRBV10-3 to TRBJ2-3, with D perhaps matching TRBD2 (6 bases). CDR3 length equals 13 residues. Germline-derived CDR1 and CDR2 are ENHRY and SYGVKD. Trimming stripped 6 bases from V and 5 bases from J, with 12 bases between. For the CDR3, the DNA is TGTGCCATCAGGGCGGGATTAGGAGATACGCAGTATTTT. Amino acid sequence: CAIRAGLGDTQYF.

The V and J genes are TRBV7-2 and TRBJ1-2, with D possibly TRBD1 on 5 matching bases. Germline loops: CDR1 SGHTA, CDR2 FQGNSA. V lost 6 bases and J 7 bases, leaving 15 bases between the germline ends. This CDR3 contains 13 residues. Here the CDR3 DNA reads TGTGCCAGCAGTGAACAGGTCCTTCGTGGCTACACCTTC. Protein product: CASSEQVLRGYTF.

The V call is TRBV7-8, the J call TRBJ1-2, with unresolved D. This CDR3 is 15 amino acids long. Between the trimmed V and J ends, which lost 5 bases and 3 bases, there was a span of 16 bases. Germline loops: CDR1 SGHVS, CDR2 FQNEAQ. The CDR3 is CASSPAGASHYGYTF. The CDR3 DNA reads as TGTGCCAGCAGCCCCGCGGGCGCATCCCACTATGGCTACACCTTC.

J is TRBJ1-1 and V is TRBV18; D not resolved. Trimming shortened V by 2 bases and J by 4 bases, and 8 bases separated the two germline ends. The CDR3 is 13 residues long. The V gene's germline CDR1 is KGHSH and CDR2 LQKENI. The CDR3 bases are TGTGCCAGCTCACCAGGCACAGTCACTGAAGCTTTCTTT. Encoded protein: CASSPGTVTEAFF.

V and J are TRBV3-1 (or the pseudogene TRBV3-2) and TRBJ2-2, with 8 bases that match TRBD2. CDR3 length equals 18 residues. With 4 bases clipped from V and 3 bases from J, the junction kept 13 bases outside the gene matches. The germline gives CDR1 LGHDT, CDR2 YNNKEL (reference sequence). The CDR3 DNA reads as TGTGCCAGCAGCCCTCGGGGGGGGTCGGGACTAGACACCGGGGAGCTGTTTTTT. Translated: CASSPRGGSGLDTGELFF.